This is a list of T cell receptor beta chains from one sample in a study of control samples from healthy donors and cancer patients. Assay: immunoSEQ multiplex PCR; the TCRdb copy retains only in-frame clones and omits some. In the table there are some 100,000 clones, more than 90% of which are singletons. The specimen sequenced was blood. These receptors were taken from a human donor in good health. The donor label of this sample is uncertain. The CDR3 runs from the conserved cysteine through the conserved F or W. The order of the fields is J gene, V gene, D gene, CDR3 protein. A D gene is named only where the DNA matches it firmly.

>TRBJ2-2|TRBV4-1|TRBD1
CASSQAKRQGRIGELFF
>TRBJ2-5|TRBV5-1|TRBD1
CASSFGTGQETQYF
>TRBJ1-4|TRBV6-5|-
CATTPGEGLFF
>TRBJ2-7|TRBV19|TRBD1
CASSKGQDTYEQYF
>TRBJ1-4|TRBV10-2|-
CASSELGANEKLFF
>TRBJ1-2|TRBV30|-
CAWSGQLSNYGYTF
>TRBJ1-5|TRBV6-5|-
CASSREKGSNQPQHF
>TRBJ2-5|TRBV6-2/TRBV6-3|TRBD2
CASSSSGGSQETQYF
>TRBJ2-5|TRBV7-2|TRBD1
CASSSRQGGTQYF
>TRBJ2-3|TRBV18|TRBD2
CASSPGLAGVHTDTQYF
>TRBJ2-6|TRBV2|-
CASSPRGSGANVLTF
>TRBJ2-7|TRBV7-3|-
CASSLSQSNRDEQYF
>TRBJ2-5|TRBV11-2|-
CASSLDEGQGTNQETQYF
>TRBJ1-3|TRBV29-1|-
CSGQYSGNTIYF
>TRBJ1-5|TRBV7-2|-
CASSHLSGNQPQHF
>TRBJ2-3|TRBV5-5|-
CASRLGDTQYF
>TRBJ2-5|TRBV4-2|-
CASSQDVAVASEGQETQYF
>TRBJ1-1|TRBV10-3|-
CAISESGQRNRGTEAFF